This record covers a single TCR beta chain. The target antigen is unknown. Additional DNA sequences in this sample encode the identical CDR3. The sample belongs to a study of pediatric ulcerative colitis. General study findings and limits: In rectum, acute severe colitis had expanded clones and less diversity. No controls had the two rectal clonotypes shared by ulcerative colitis patients. Blood-rectal clonal overlap within each person was significantly higher in ulcerative colitis patients than controls.

During colonoscopy, one to two rectal pinch biopsies were collected. Before the diagnostic colonoscopy, ulcerative colitis patients were free of immunosuppressive medication. The protocol was immunoSEQ multiplex PCR, while the TCRdb copy is restricted to in-frame clones and leaves out a portion. The data show tens of thousands of clones, 60% to 75% seen once. Trimming took 4 bases from V and 0 from J, leaving 11 bases between them. This CDR3 is built from 15 residues. The germline V gene has CDR1 SGHTS and CDR2 YDEGEE. The sequenced material came from gut tissue. The receptor comes from a boy younger than 18 with severe ulcerative colitis. V is TRBV5-8 and J is TRBJ1-5; tentative D call: TRBD1 (5 bases). Here the CDR3 DNA reads TGTGCCAGCAGCCTGCAGGGATATAGCAATCAGCCCCAGCATTTT. This codes for CASSLQGYSNQPQHF.